Below are 27 T cell receptor beta chains sequenced from a single sample in a study of cytomegalovirus exposure and HLA in healthy donors. This PCR relied on a set of 60 Vbeta primers and 13 Jbeta primers. Repertoires were generated with immunoSEQ multiplex PCR, while TCRdb's copy carries only in-frame clones and drops some. The table shows approximately 100,000 clones, with 75% to 85% occurring only once. The source material was PBMCs. The receptors shown here come from a female donor in good health and CMV-seropositive.

The chain uses TRBV7-9 and TRBJ1-5; the D gene is possibly TRBD1 (6 bases). CDR1 is SEHNR, CDR2 FQNEAQ, per germline (reference sequence). The length of the CDR3 is 15 residues. V lost 4 bases to trimming and J lost 0 bases, with 10 bases between them. The CDR3 DNA reads TGTGCCAGCAGCTACGGGACAACTAGCAATCAGCCCCAGCATTTT. Residues: CASSYGTTSNQPQHF. The entire variable domain, with the rest obtained from reference TRBV7-9 and TRBJ1-5, is as follows: DTGVSQNPRHKITKRGQNVTFRCDPISEHNRLYWYRQTLGQGPEFLTYFQNEAQLEKSRLLSDRFSAERPKGSFSTLEIQRTEQGDSAMYLCASSYGTTSNQPQHFGDGTRLSIL.

Only a few counts were recorded for this clone. The CDR3 DNA is TGTGCCAGCAGCCAGGGGGGACTAGCGGGCCTCGGGGAAGATACGCAGTATTTT. Protein sequence: CASSQGGLAGLGEDTQYF. The chain combines TRBV5-4 with TRBJ2-3; the match to TRBD2 covers 12 bases. Per germline, CDR1 SGHNT and CDR2 YYREEE (reference sequence). After removal of 4 bases from V and 5 bases from J, the junction contained 14 bases not matched to a gene. This CDR3 has 18 residues.

V is TRBV19 and J is TRBJ2-1, with D maybe TRBD2 (6 bases). The CDR3 consists of 13 residues. Trimming took off 8 bases at V and 9 bases at J, with 17 bases between the two ends. From germline, CDR1 is LNHDA and CDR2 SQIVND (reference sequence). The CDR3 nucleotides read TGTGCCAGTTCCGCGGGACCGGTCGGTGAGCAGTTCTTC. Protein: CASSAGPVGEQFF.

The V gene is TRBV5-1, the J gene TRBJ2-7; 7 nucleotides align to TRBD1. The CDR3 totals 18 residues. The germline V gene has CDR1 SGHRS and CDR2 YFSETQ. V dropped 0 bases and J dropped 3; count of bases not matched to a gene: 15. The CDR3 region is CASSLEGTEAFGYYEQYF. Written as DNA, the CDR3 is TGCGCCAGCAGCTTGGAAGGGACAGAGGCTTTTGGGTACTACGAGCAGTACTTC.

The chain is built from TRBV30 and TRBJ1-1, with a possible D match to TRBD1 (6 bases). The germline V gene encodes CDR1 GTSNPN and CDR2 SVGIG (reference sequence). The CDR3 length is 13 residues. The V end was cut by 0 bases, the J end by 5 bases, with 10 bases between. The CDR3 sequence is CAWSVDRRTEAFF. CDR3 bases: TGTGCCTGGAGTGTTGACAGGCGGACTGAAGCTTTCTTT.

The V gene is TRBV25-1, the J gene TRBJ2-7, with TRBD2 matching over 8 bases. Losses at the gene ends were 6 bases for V and 1 base for J; bases not matched to a gene: 2. In germline, CDR1 is MGHDK, CDR2 SYGVNS. This CDR3 comprises 13 residues. The CDR3 bases are TGTGCCAGCAGGACTAGCGCTTCCTACGAGCAGTACTTC. Its translation: CASRTSASYEQYF.

This chain links TRBV5-1 with TRBJ2-5; 8 positions match TRBD2. Near its end, the DNA agrees better with TRBJ2-7, so the J call may be wrong. Germline CDR1 is SGHRS and CDR2 is YFSETQ. This CDR3 comprises 14 residues. CDR3: CASRSGGPFYEQYF. The CDR3 region has the DNA TGCGCCAGCCGGAGCGGGGGACCCTTCTACGAGCAGTACTTC.

J is TRBJ2-2 and V is TRBV6-5; 7 bases are a match to TRBD1. The V gene end was trimmed by 2 bases and the J gene end by 0 bases; junction bases not matched to a gene: 3. The CDR3 consists of 16 residues. Germline V gene sequence: CDR1 MNHEY, CDR2 SVGAGI. CDR3 sequence reads: CASSYRGGSNTGELFF. In DNA form, the CDR3 reads TGTGCCAGCAGTTACCGAGGGGGCTCGAACACCGGGGAGCTGTTTTTT.

The chain couples TRBV6-5 to TRBJ1-1; 9 nucleotides line up with TRBD1. The germline CDR1 and CDR2 sequences are MNHEY and SVGAGI. The CDR3 length is 13 residues. Germline trimming cut 6 bases from V and 10 bases from J; bases unmatched to any gene: 9. CDR3 loop: CASSPGTGYGAFF. The CDR3 coding sequence is TGTGCCAGCAGCCCCGGGACAGGGTATGGAGCTTTCTTT.

The V call is TRBV29-1, the J call TRBJ2-5; D is ambiguous. Germline V gene lookup returns CDR1 SQVTM and CDR2 ANQGSEA. Trimming stripped 3 bases from V and 0 bases from J, with 11 bases between. The CDR3 runs to 14 residues. CDR3 sequence reads: CSVEGLKYQETQYF. The CDR3, as DNA: TGCAGCGTTGAGGGCCTGAAGTACCAAGAGACCCAGTACTTC.

The V and J genes are TRBV13 and TRBJ2-7, with D possibly being TRBD2 (6 bases). CDR1 and CDR2 from the germline V gene are PRHDT and FYEKMQ (reference sequence). V was clipped by 2 bases and J by 1 base, with 21 bases between them. This CDR3 has 18 residues. CDR3 nucleotides: TGTGCCAGCAGCTTAACGGGGTGGGGGGAGCAAAAATCCTACGAGCAGTACTTC. Encoded protein: CASSLTGWGEQKSYEQYF.

The chain links TRBV11-2 to TRBJ2-1; 13 positions match TRBD2. Losses at the gene ends were 4 bases for V and 4 bases for J; bases not matched to a gene: 4. Germline CDR1 SGHAT, CDR2 FQNNGV. CDR3 length equals 16 residues. The CDR3 protein is CASSSGLAGLYNEQFF. In DNA form, the CDR3 reads TGTGCCAGCAGCTCGGGACTAGCGGGGTTATACAATGAGCAGTTCTTC. The full variable domain, its missing parts supplied by reference TRBV11-2 and TRBJ2-1, is EAGVAQSPRYKIIEKRQSVAFWCNPISGHATLYWYQQILGQGPKLLIQFQNNGVVDDSQLPKDRFSAERLKGVDSTLKIQPAKLEDSAVYLCASSSGLAGLYNEQFFGPGTRLTVL.

The chain recombines TRBV12-5 with TRBJ2-5; weak D call: TRBD2 (6 bases). This CDR3 has 16 amino acids. V dropped 3 bases and J dropped 4 bases, with 18 bases sitting between them. Germline CDR1 is LGHNT and CDR2 is FRNRAP. The CDR3 coding sequence is TGTGCTAGTGGTTTTCCCCGGGACCCCGGGAGAGAGACCCAGTACTTC. This translates into CASGFPRDPGRETQYF.

The chain couples TRBV5-4 to TRBJ2-5, with 7 bases lining up with TRBD2. The germline V gene has CDR1 SGHNT and CDR2 YYREEE (reference sequence). J gave up 4 bases and V 4 bases, and 10 bases lay outside the gene matches. CDR3 length: 15 amino acids. The CDR3 DNA reads as TGTGCCAGCAGCCGGGCGGCGGGAGTGGGAGAGACCCAGTACTTC. Its translation: CASSRAAGVGETQYF.

The V and J genes are TRBV2 and TRBJ1-4; 10 bases line up with TRBD1. The ends lost 5 bases at V and 8 bases at J; junction bases unmatched: 8. The CDR3 runs 15 residues. Germline assignment: CDR1 SNHLY and CDR2 FYNNEI. Here the CDR3 reads CASSPPGTGAEKLFF. CDR3 sequence (DNA): TGTGCCAGCAGTCCACCCGGGACAGGGGCCGAAAAACTGTTTTTT.

This clone was counted once. The chain is built from TRBV7-6 and TRBJ2-3; 11 bases fit TRBD2. V was pared by 5 bases and J by 1 base, with 8 bases of the junction left unmatched. CDR1 SGHVS and CDR2 FNYEAQ come from the germline V gene. This CDR3 comprises 17 residues. The DNA for the CDR3 is TGTGCCAGCAGCACTTTAGCGGGAGGGCTGGGCACAGATACGCAGTATTTT. Protein sequence: CASSTLAGGLGTDTQYF.

The V and J genes are TRBV15 and TRBJ1-1; D not resolved. Germline CDR1 and CDR2: LNHNV and YYDKDF (reference sequence). The CDR3 has 14 amino acids. The V and J ends lost 0 bases and 8 bases respectively, with 13 bases between them. In nucleotides, the CDR3 is TGTGCCACCAGCAGAGATATTATGGCAGTAGAAGCTTTCTTT. Translated: CATSRDIMAVEAFF.

This chain links TRBV7-9 with TRBJ1-1, with TRBD1 identical over 7 bases. V dropped 5 bases and J dropped 7; count of bases not matched to a gene: 13. The germline V gene encodes CDR1 SEHNR and CDR2 FQNEAQ (reference sequence). CDR3 length equals 15 residues. CDR3 residues: CASSQATGSLVEAFF. CDR3 DNA: TGTGCCAGCAGCCAGGCGACAGGGTCCCTAGTTGAAGCTTTCTTT.

This clone showed up just once. The gene calls are TRBV5-5 and TRBJ1-5, with no clear D. V dropped 0 bases and J dropped 3 bases, with 13 bases sitting between them. The CDR3 sequence is 16 residues long. CDR1 SGHKS and CDR2 YYEKEE come from the germline V gene (reference sequence). This CDR3 is CASSLGSGSFNQPQHF. The CDR3 bases are TGTGCCAGCAGCTTGGGGAGCGGCAGTTTCAATCAGCCCCAGCATTTT.

This chain uses TRBV9 with TRBJ1-6; D call uncertain. Germline assignment: CDR1 SGDLS and CDR2 YYNGEE. The CDR3 sequence is 14 residues long. The V end was cut by 0 bases, the J end by 4 bases, with 5 bases between. The CDR3, as DNA: TGTGCCAGCAGCGTAGGGCAGTATAATTCACCCCTCCACTTT. It codes for CASSVGQYNSPLHF.

This rearrangement joins TRBV11-3 to TRBJ2-5, with 7 bases lining up with TRBD1. CDR1 and CDR2 (germline): SGHNT, YENEEA. J lost 0 bases, V lost 5 bases, and 12 bases had no gene match. This CDR3 comprises 17 residues. The CDR3 sequence: CASSRGVRDRDQETQYF. CDR3 coding DNA: TGTGCCAGCAGCCGAGGGGTCCGGGACAGAGACCAAGAGACCCAGTACTTC.

CDR3 nucleotides: TGTGCCAGCAGATACGACAGGGGGGATCAGCCCCAGCATTTT. Translated: CASRYDRGDQPQHF. The genes are TRBV2 and TRBJ1-5, with 9 bases lining up with TRBD1. The V gene end was trimmed by 6 bases and the J gene end by 5 bases; junction bases not matched to a gene: 5. The CDR3 consists of 14 residues. CDR1 is SNHLY, CDR2 FYNNEI, per germline. Together with reference TRBV2 and TRBJ1-5, the CDR3 gives the full variable domain: EPEVTQTPSHQVTQMGQEVILRCVPISNHLYFYWYRQILGQKVEFLVSFYNNEISEKSEIFDDQFSVERPDGSNFTLKIRSTKLEDSAMYFCASRYDRGDQPQHFGDGTRLSIL.

This clone was detected only once. This sequence joins TRBV6-1 and TRBJ2-7, with a possible D match to TRBD2 (5 bases). Germline V gives CDR1 MNHNS, CDR2 SASEGT. The ends were cut back, 1 base at V and 6 bases at J, with 13 bases in the middle. The CDR3 covers 14 residues. In DNA, the CDR3 is TGTGCCAGCAGTGAAGGGGTCGAGACTACCGAGCAGTACTTC. This gives the protein CASSEGVETTEQYF.

This clone was seen more than once but under ten times. The chain carries TRBV7-7 and TRBJ2-7; D is possibly TRBD1 (5 bases). The V end was cut by 3 bases, the J end by 4 bases, with 10 bases between. Looked up from germline, CDR1 is SSHAT and CDR2 is FNYEAQ (reference sequence). The CDR3 is made up of 13 amino acids. For the CDR3, the DNA is TGTGCCAGCAGCTTCGGCCAGGGATACGAGCAGTACTTC. It yields the protein CASSFGQGYEQYF.

As DNA, the CDR3 is TGTGCCTGCAACCCCAGGGGCCCTGAAGCTTTCTTT. This gives the protein CACNPRGPEAFF. V gene TRBV30 combines with J gene TRBJ1-1, with D maybe TRBD1 (6 bases). The V end lost 6 bases, the J end lost 6 bases, and 14 bases lay between the germline ends. CDR3 length: 12 amino acids. Germline V gene lookup returns CDR1 GTSNPN and CDR2 SVGIG (reference sequence).

V is TRBV30 and J is TRBJ2-1; unclear D gene. There are 14 residues in the CDR3. The V end lost 2 bases, the J end lost 2 bases, and 10 bases lay between the germline ends. Germline CDR1 GTSNPN, CDR2 SVGIG (reference sequence). As DNA, the CDR3 is TGTGCCTGGAGTCACACCGACACCTACAATGAGCAGTTCTTC. Translation: CAWSHTDTYNEQFF.

This sequence joins TRBV4-1 and TRBJ1-2, with D perhaps matching TRBD1 (6 bases). This CDR3 spans 15 amino acids. The germline V gene has CDR1 MGHRA and CDR2 YSYEKL. V was shortened by 4 bases and J by 0 bases, with 12 bases between the two germline ends. CDR3 residues: CASSPTGYANYGYTF. The CDR3 DNA sequence: TGCGCCAGCAGCCCCACAGGGTACGCTAACTATGGCTACACCTTC.